A selection of T cell receptor beta chains follows, all from one sample in a study of T cell responses to AZD1222 COVID-19 vaccine. This table comes from immunoSEQ multiplex PCR, and its TCRdb copy is limited to in-frame clones, with some not included. The data hold fewer than 200,000 clones, with roughly 90% observed a single time. Sample: peripheral blood, taken 28 days after the second AZD1222 dose. The source of these receptors is an adult who received the AZD1222 COVID-19 vaccine. The CDR3 runs from the conserved cysteine through the conserved F or W.

V: TRBV12-5
CDR3: CASGHAATNTEAFF

V: TRBV3-1/TRBV3-2
CDR3: CASSQVLPSRNSPLHF

V: TRBV7-3
CDR3: CASSFTNYNEQFF

V: TRBV29-1
CDR3: CSVVSSFKGYTF

V: TRBV30
CDR3: CAWMPTGVRTEAFF

V: TRBV27
CDR3: CASSPRGLAGGYNEQFF

V: TRBV18
CDR3: CASALLRGRVGDAEQYF

V: TRBV15
CDR3: CATSRAPVLAENQETQYF

V: TRBV3-1/TRBV3-2
CDR3: CASSPPPGNTIYF

V: TRBV19
CDR3: CASIRDWGAQEAFF

V: TRBV18
CDR3: CASSPRGEGEKLFF

V: TRBV2
CDR3: CASSRNRADNSPLHF

V: TRBV2
CDR3: CASKAPSSGNTIYF

V: TRBV7-7
CDR3: CASSLGREGTGELFF